A selection of T cell receptor beta chains follows, all from one sample in a study of blood T cell repertoires in COVID-19. Measured with immunoSEQ multiplex PCR; TCRdb has only the in-frame clones, and not every one. Seen here are 120,000 or so clones, around 81% observed once, and the top ten hold around 4.1%. Sequencing used peripheral blood. Receptors originate from a woman aged 45-65 years with acute or convalescent COVID-19. The CDR3 runs from the conserved cysteine through the conserved F or W. D genes are given only for firm matches. Part of the rows lack a size; the others show once, few, many or a class for expanded clones.

d_call,v_call,clone_size,j_call,cdr3_nt,cdr3_aa
TRBD1,TRBV5-6,few,TRBJ1-2,TGTGCCAGCAGCCGGGACAGGGTGGTCTATGGCTACACCTTC,CASSRDRVVYGYTF
TRBD1,TRBV24-1,-,TRBJ1-2,TGTGCCACCAGTGAACCGGGACAGGGGGGCGGCTACACCTTC,CATSEPGQGGGYTF
-,TRBV7-9,-,TRBJ2-6,TGTGCCAGCAGCCCACAGGGCTCTGGGGCCAACGTCCTGACTTTC,CASSPQGSGANVLTF
TRBD1,TRBV5-1,-,TRBJ1-1,TGCGCCAGCAGCACACGAAATTCAGGGGGAGTAGACACTGAAGCTTTCTTT,CASSTRNSGGVDTEAFF
-,TRBV7-6,-,TRBJ1-5,TGTGCCAGCAGCCTCACGGACGTCGGGGAGCCCCAGCATTTT,CASSLTDVGEPQHF
TRBD2,TRBV3-1/TRBV3-2,once,TRBJ2-7,TGTGCCAGCAGCCAGGATAGACTAGCGGGAGGTTACGAGCAGTACTTC,CASSQDRLAGGYEQYF
-,TRBV19,once,TRBJ2-1,TGTGCCAGTAGTATTCCCCCTAGATCCGATGAGCAGTTCTTC,CASSIPPRSDEQFF
TRBD1,TRBV7-9,-,TRBJ2-2,TGTGCCAGCAGCTTAGGAACCGGGACAGGGAGCACCGGGGAGCTGTTTTTT,CASSLGTGTGSTGELFF
-,TRBV18,-,TRBJ1-1,TGTGCCAGCTCACGCGCCCCAGGGCCGAACACTGAAGCTTTCTTT,CASSRAPGPNTEAFF
-,TRBV29-1,-,TRBJ2-2,TGCAGCTCAACAGGGTCATCAAACACCGGGGAGCTGTTTTTT,CSSTGSSNTGELFF
TRBD1,TRBV27,-,TRBJ1-1,TGTGCCAGCAGTCCTGGACAGGGACCGAACACTGAAGCTTTCTTT,CASSPGQGPNTEAFF
-,TRBV15,-,TRBJ2-7,TGTGCCACCAGCAGGAGACAGTCTCGCGAGCAGTACTTC,CATSRRQSREQYF
TRBD2,TRBV28,-,TRBJ2-3,TGTGCCAGCAGTCCGGCGGGACTAGCGGGAGGAGGAGATACGCAGTATTTT,CASSPAGLAGGGDTQYF
-,TRBV21-1,-,TRBJ2-1,TGTGCCAGCAGCCCTGGGGGCCTCTCCTACAATGAGCAGTTCTTC,CASSPGGLSYNEQFF
TRBD1,TRBV7-9,-,TRBJ1-4,TGTGCCAGCAGCTCCACGTGGGGACAGTTTAATGAAAAACTGTTTTTT,CASSSTWGQFNEKLFF
TRBD1,TRBV11-2,-,TRBJ2-3,TGTGCCAGCAGCATGGGACAGGTTCCCACAGATACGCAGTATTTT,CASSMGQVPTDTQYF
-,TRBV27,-,TRBJ1-1,TGTGCCAGCAGTTTAAGCAGGGGTTATAGCACTGAAGCTTTCTTT,CASSLSRGYSTEAFF
TRBD1,TRBV5-1,-,TRBJ2-6,TGCGCCAGCAGCTTGCTAGGGGGCTTGGCCTCTGGGGCCAACGTCCTGACTTTC,CASSLLGGLASGANVLTF
TRBD2,TRBV15,-,TRBJ2-5,TGTGCCACCAGCGCTTCTAGCGGGGGCACTGAGACCCAGTACTTC,CATSASSGGTETQYF
-,TRBV6-5,once,TRBJ2-7,TGTGCCAGCTATAGCCCCTTCCTGGACGAGCAGTACTTC,CASYSPFLDEQYF
TRBD1,TRBV3-1/TRBV3-2,-,TRBJ1-1,TGTGCCAGCAGCCAAGGGCTGGACAGGGGGTTGGGGTTCGGGAACACTGAAGCTTTCTTT,CASSQGLDRGLGFGNTEAFF
TRBD2,TRBV3-1/TRBV3-2,-,TRBJ2-3,TGTGCCAGCAGCACGAGGACTAGCGGCACAGATACGCAGTATTTT,CASSTRTSGTDTQYF
-,TRBV13,-,TRBJ2-1,TGTGCCAGCAGCCCCGGCTTAGGAGGAGCGTACAATGAGCAGTTCTTC,CASSPGLGGAYNEQFF
TRBD2,TRBV28,-,TRBJ2-5,TGTGCCAGCAGTTGGGCCGGGACTAGCGGGCAGACCCAGTACTTC,CASSWAGTSGQTQYF
-,TRBV14,few,TRBJ2-7,TGTGCCAGCAGCCAAGATAGAGGGTCAGAGCAGTACTTC,CASSQDRGSEQYF
-,TRBV28,-,TRBJ1-5,TGTGCCAGCAGTTTAGAGGGTTACAGCAATCAGCCCCAGCATTTT,CASSLEGYSNQPQHF
TRBD2,TRBV19,-,TRBJ2-1,TGTGCCAGTAGTATAGAAGCGGGGGCTCCTGAGCAGTTCTTC,CASSIEAGAPEQFF
-,TRBV7-9,-,TRBJ2-1,TGTGCCAGCAGCATACAGAGCAATGAGCAGTTCTTC,CASSIQSNEQFF
-,TRBV19,-,TRBJ2-1,TGTGCCAGTAAGACCCGGGACTCAAGCTCCTACAATGAGCAGTTCTTC,CASKTRDSSSYNEQFF
-,TRBV5-1,-,TRBJ2-1,TGCGCCAGCAGTCCAAACCCGCAGGAGGGCGAAGAGCAGTTCTTC,CASSPNPQEGEEQFF
-,TRBV5-1,-,TRBJ1-2,TGCGCCAGCAGCTCCGCCGGGACATTAAGTTACACCTTC,CASSSAGTLSYTF
-,TRBV19,-,TRBJ1-3,TGTGCCAGTGGGGGAGGGAACCCTGGAAACACCATATATTTT,CASGGGNPGNTIYF
TRBD2,TRBV28,few,TRBJ2-5,TGTGCCAGCACCTCGGGACTAGCGGGCGGAGAGACCCAGTACTTC,CASTSGLAGGETQYF
-,TRBV19,-,TRBJ2-1,TGTGCCAGTAGTATGGCGGGGCTCTGGGGCCCTTACAATGAGCAGTTCTTC,CASSMAGLWGPYNEQFF
-,TRBV11-3,-,TRBJ2-2,TGTGCCAGCAGCTTAGGCCAACAGGGTAGAGGCGGGGAGCTGTTTTTT,CASSLGQQGRGGELFF
-,TRBV18,few,TRBJ2-2,TGTGCCAGCTCACCACCGACAGGCGCGAACACCGGGGAGCTGTTTTTT,CASSPPTGANTGELFF
TRBD1,TRBV6-5,-,TRBJ1-4,TGTGCCAGCAGCAGGGACAGTAATGAAAAACTGTTTTTT,CASSRDSNEKLFF
-,TRBV6-5,-,TRBJ1-2,TGTGCCAGCAGTCCGAACGGTTATGGCTACACCTTC,CASSPNGYGYTF
TRBD2,TRBV7-9,-,TRBJ2-1,TGTGCCAGCAGCCCCTGGTGGACTAGCCTGTTCTTC,CASSPWWTSLFF
TRBD1,TRBV6-5,-,TRBJ1-2,TGTGCCAGCAGAGGGGACAGGGGATGGGGCTACACCTTC,CASRGDRGWGYTF
-,TRBV5-4,-,TRBJ1-1,TGTGCCAGCAGCCCGGGGGTCATGAACACTGAAGCTTTCTTT,CASSPGVMNTEAFF
TRBD1,TRBV7-9,-,TRBJ1-1,TGTGCCAGCAGACGGGGACAGGTCAACACTGAAGCTTTCTTT,CASRRGQVNTEAFF
-,TRBV7-9,-,TRBJ2-5,TGTGCCAGCAGCTTAGGACTAAAAGAGACCCAGTACTTC,CASSLGLKETQYF
TRBD2,TRBV11-2,-,TRBJ2-7,TGTGCCAGCAGCTCCTTTGACAGCGGGGGGTTTTACGAGCAGTACTTC,CASSSFDSGGFYEQYF
-,TRBV7-2,once,TRBJ1-5,TGTGCCAGCAGCTTAGGGCCAAATCAGCCCCAGCATTTT,CASSLGPNQPQHF
TRBD2,TRBV7-3,-,TRBJ2-6,TGTGCCAGCAGCTTAGGACTAGCTTGGGGTGGGGCCAACGTCCTGACTTTC,CASSLGLAWGGANVLTF
TRBD1,TRBV19,few,TRBJ2-7,TGTGCCAGTAGCCCCACAGGGGGCTATTACGAGCAGTACTTC,CASSPTGGYYEQYF